This section outlines one TCR beta chain sequence together with its context. Its matching antigen is unknown. Trimming removed 0 bases from V and 2 bases from J, with 13 bases in between. Germline V gene data show CDR1 as MNHNS and CDR2 as SASEGT. The CDR3 is 17 residues long. The source material, RNA transcripts, was used to amplify TCR beta CDR3 regions. A set of HTBI primers served as the primers for a first-round RT-PCR of the TCR CDR3. Each CDR3 protein gets one entry after TCRdb re-called the multiplex PCR reads with MiXCR. The sample consists of roughly 800,000 distinct CDR3 sequences, about two fifths of them appearing once. Stable hyperthyroidism: no ophthalmopathy progression over 18 months of follow-up. Researchers barred patients who had uncontrolled infection, other autoimmune disease, pregnancy or lactation. The sample originates from a study of T cells in Graves' hyperthyroidism and ophthalmopathy.

Study-level results: Blood also carried most thyroid clonotypes expanded above 0.001. Stable hyperthyroidism was told apart from ophthalmopathy by a model built on 13 V-J features.

The receptor was derived from a man younger than 35 with Graves' hyperthyroidism. This rearrangement joins TRBV6-1 to TRBJ2-2; the D gene is possibly TRBD2 (5 bases). Sample: blood. Here the CDR3 DNA reads TGTGCCAGCAGTGAAGCTTGGGCTAGCCTCAACACCGGGGAGCTGTTTTTT. This codes for CASSEAWASLNTGELFF.